What follows describes a single TCR beta chain. Its antigen is still unknown. The V gene lost 7 bases and the J gene lost 7 bases, with 17 bases spanning the gap. Germline lookup yields CDR1 LNHDA and CDR2 SQIVND (reference sequence). This CDR3 region has 13 residues. The data were obtained in a study of cytomegalovirus exposure and HLA in healthy donors. PCR involved 60 Vbeta and 13 Jbeta primers. As handled by the study authors: Later, an analysis found about 83 million unique TCR beta chains, and about 10 million of these were shared. Clones were sequenced by immunoSEQ multiplex PCR, and TCRdb holds only the in-frame ones, with some missing. Clone size and V and J calls were adopted from that table, with D and trimming inferred from the DNA. Of 300,000 or so clones listed, about 83% are singletons. Findings of the study overall: Most TCR beta V segments were productive about 90% or about 30% of the time in an earlier analysis. In a later analysis, HLA-associated TCR beta chains were more clonally expanded than equally common others. As a later analysis showed, several of the most significant clusters appeared to be linked to common viral pathogens.

This receptor was taken from a woman aged 40 to 49 in good health and CMV-seropositive. V and J are TRBV19 and TRBJ2-7, with a tentative D call TRBD1 (6 bases). The sample comprised PBMCs. The chain's CDR3 is CASIPHRVREQYF. In DNA, the CDR3 is TGTGCCAGTATCCCACACAGGGTACGGGAGCAGTACTTC.